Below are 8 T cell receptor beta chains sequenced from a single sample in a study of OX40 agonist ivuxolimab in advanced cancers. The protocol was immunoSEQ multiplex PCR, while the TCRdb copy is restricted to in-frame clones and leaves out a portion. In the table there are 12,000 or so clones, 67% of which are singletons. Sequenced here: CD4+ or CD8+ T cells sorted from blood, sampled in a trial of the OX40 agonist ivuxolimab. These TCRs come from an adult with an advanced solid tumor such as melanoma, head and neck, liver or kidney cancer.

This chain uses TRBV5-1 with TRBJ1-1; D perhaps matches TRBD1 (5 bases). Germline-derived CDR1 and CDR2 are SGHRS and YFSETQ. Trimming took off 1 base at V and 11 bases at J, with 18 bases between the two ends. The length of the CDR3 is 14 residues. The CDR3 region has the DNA TGCGCCAGCAGCTTGACAGGAGGGAACATTTTGGCTTTCTTT. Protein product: CASSLTGGNILAFF.

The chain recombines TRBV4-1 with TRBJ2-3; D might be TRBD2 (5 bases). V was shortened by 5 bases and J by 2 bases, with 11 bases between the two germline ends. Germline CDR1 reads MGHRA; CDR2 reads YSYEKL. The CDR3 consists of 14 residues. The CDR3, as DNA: TGCGCCAGCAGCGTCGTGGGAGACACAGATACGCAGTATTTT. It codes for CASSVVGDTDTQYF.

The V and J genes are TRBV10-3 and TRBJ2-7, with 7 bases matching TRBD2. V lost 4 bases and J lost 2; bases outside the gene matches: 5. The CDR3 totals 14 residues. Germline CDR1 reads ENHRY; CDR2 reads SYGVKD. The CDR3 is CAISAGAGPYEQYF. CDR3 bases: TGTGCCATCAGTGCAGGAGCGGGGCCCTACGAGCAGTACTTC.

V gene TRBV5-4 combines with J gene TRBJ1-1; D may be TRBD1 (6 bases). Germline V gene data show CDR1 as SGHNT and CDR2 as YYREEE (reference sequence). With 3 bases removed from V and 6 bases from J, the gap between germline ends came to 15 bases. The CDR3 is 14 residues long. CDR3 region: CASSSRGKGAEAFF. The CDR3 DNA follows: TGTGCCAGCAGCTCAAGAGGCAAGGGGGCTGAAGCTTTCTTT.

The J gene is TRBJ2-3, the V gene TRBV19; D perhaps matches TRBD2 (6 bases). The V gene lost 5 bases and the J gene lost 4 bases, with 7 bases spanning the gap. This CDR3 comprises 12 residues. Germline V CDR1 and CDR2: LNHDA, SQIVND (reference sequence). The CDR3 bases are TGTGCCAGTAGTTGGGGGGCAGATACGCAGTATTTT. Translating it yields CASSWGADTQYF.

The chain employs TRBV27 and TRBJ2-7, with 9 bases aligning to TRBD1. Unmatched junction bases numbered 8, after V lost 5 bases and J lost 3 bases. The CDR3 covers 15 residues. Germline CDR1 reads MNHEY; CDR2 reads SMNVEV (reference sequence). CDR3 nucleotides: TGTGCCAGCAGTCTTACAGGGGGCGAAAACTACGAGCAGTACTTC. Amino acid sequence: CASSLTGGENYEQYF.

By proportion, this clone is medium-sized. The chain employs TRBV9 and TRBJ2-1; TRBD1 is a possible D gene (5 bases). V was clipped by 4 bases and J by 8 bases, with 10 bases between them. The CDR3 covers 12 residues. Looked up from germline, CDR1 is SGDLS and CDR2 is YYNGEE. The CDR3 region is CASSTQGYEQFF. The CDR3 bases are TGTGCCAGCAGCACCCAGGGCTATGAGCAGTTCTTC.

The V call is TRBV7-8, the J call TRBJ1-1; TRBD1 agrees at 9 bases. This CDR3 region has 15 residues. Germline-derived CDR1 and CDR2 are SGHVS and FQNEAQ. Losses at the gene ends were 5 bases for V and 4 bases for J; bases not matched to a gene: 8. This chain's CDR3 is CASSLRGQGATEAFF. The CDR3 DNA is TGTGCCAGCAGCCTACGGGGACAGGGAGCCACTGAAGCTTTCTTT.